The 9 T cell receptor beta chains below were found in one sample sequenced in a study of cytomegalovirus exposure and HLA in healthy donors (dated by TCRdb to the late 2010s). The library was made by the immunoSEQ multiplex PCR assay. The multiplex PCR relied on a mix of 60 forward primers for TCR Vbeta segments and 13 reverse primers for TCR Jbeta segments. This is the immuneACCESS table as TCRdb keeps it, with only in-frame sequences that have V and J called. A part of the clones is gone; compared with another copy, unresolved V genes explain less than half, and the rest is unexplained. This sample lists roughly 190,000 clones; roughly 81% were detected once. Approximately 2.1% of the sample comes from the top ten. The sequenced material came from PBMCs. These receptors originate from a young woman in good health and CMV-seropositive.

The rearrangement joins TRBV19 to TRBJ2-7; 11 nucleotides line up with TRBD1. The junction had 5 bases not matched to a gene; V was cut back by 2 bases and J by 2 bases. The CDR3 spans 16 residues. CDR1 LNHDA and CDR2 SQIVND come from the germline V gene (reference sequence). CDR3: CASSITRTGGPYEQYF. CDR3 in DNA: TGTGCCAGTAGTATAACGAGGACAGGGGGCCCCTACGAGCAGTACTTC.

This sequence joins TRBV6-5 and TRBJ1-1, with D possibly TRBD1 on 6 matching bases. The CDR3 contains 14 residues. V gave up 0 bases and J gave up 1 base, with 6 bases separating them. CDR1 is MNHEY, CDR2 SVGAGI, per germline. CDR3 coding DNA: TGTGCCAGCAGTTACTCACAGGGGAACACTGAAGCTTTCTTT. As protein: CASSYSQGNTEAFF.

This clone has just one count. The chain carries TRBV30 and TRBJ2-7, with D unresolved. V lost 3 bases, J lost 6 bases, and 12 bases lay in between. Germline CDR1 reads GTSNPN; CDR2 reads SVGIG (reference sequence). This CDR3 spans 12 amino acids. The CDR3 nucleotides read TGTGCCTGGAGCCCATGGGCTTCCGAGCAGTACTTC. It is translated as CAWSPWASEQYF.

The chain joins TRBV6-6 to TRBJ1-2; 7 bases fit TRBD1. The J segment lost 7 bases and the V segment lost 7 bases, leaving 9 bases of the junction unmatched. This CDR3 has 13 residues. Germline V gene sequence: CDR1 MNHNY, CDR2 SVGAGI (reference sequence). Written as DNA, the CDR3 is TGTGCCAGCAATCCGACAGGGACTTCTGGCTACACCTTC. It encodes CASNPTGTSGYTF.

This sequence joins TRBV6-1 and TRBJ2-1; TRBD1 aligns across 9 bases. The CDR3 extends over 15 amino acids. V dropped 2 bases and J dropped 6; count of bases not matched to a gene: 5. Germline values: CDR1 MNHNS, CDR2 SASEGT. CDR3: CASSEWDRELNEQFF. CDR3 in DNA: TGTGCCAGCAGTGAATGGGACAGGGAGCTCAATGAGCAGTTCTTC.

V and J are TRBV19 and TRBJ1-5, with 7 positions matching TRBD1. CDR1 is LNHDA and CDR2 is SQIVND in the germline V gene (reference sequence). Losses at the gene ends were 2 bases for V and 0 bases for J; bases not matched to a gene: 4. The CDR3 contains 16 residues. The CDR3 protein is CASSISAGGSNQPQHF. CDR3 coding DNA: TGTGCCAGTAGTATATCGGCAGGGGGTAGCAATCAGCCCCAGCATTTT.

J is TRBJ2-1 and V is TRBV7-9; tentatively, D is TRBD2 (6 bases). The CDR3 is made up of 14 amino acids. Germline CDR1 is SEHNR and CDR2 is FQNEAQ (reference sequence). V was clipped by 8 bases and J by 7 bases, with 18 bases between them. The CDR3: CASSGGGYLNEQFF. The DNA of the CDR3 is TGTGCCAGCTCCGGGGGAGGTTACCTGAATGAGCAGTTCTTC.

V usage is TRBV9 and J usage is TRBJ2-1, with 8 bases lining up with TRBD1. With V trimmed by 3 bases and J by 3 bases, 8 bases remained unmatched. Germline values: CDR1 SGDLS, CDR2 YYNGEE. The length of the CDR3 is 16 residues. The CDR3 DNA reads TGTGCCAGCAGCGCCCGACAGGGGAGAGACTACAATGAGCAGTTCTTC. It translates to CASSARQGRDYNEQFF.

The J gene is TRBJ2-1, the V gene TRBV28; 8 bases fit TRBD2. CDR3 size: 17 residues. Germline V gives CDR1 MDHEN, CDR2 SYDVKM. The J segment lost 5 bases and the V segment lost 7 bases, leaving 16 bases of the junction unmatched. As DNA, the CDR3 is TGTGCCAGCACCACGCCTGGATTTAGCGGGGTTGACAATGAGCAGTTCTTC. Amino acids: CASTTPGFSGVDNEQFF.